Listed below are T cell receptor beta chains from one sample, sequenced in a study of blood T cells in healthy people across ages. In TCRdb, the 5' RACE reads were re-called with MiXCR into one record per CDR3 protein. The profile shows hundreds of thousands of distinct CDR3 sequences, around half of them singletons. Sequencing used blood. The receptors were gathered from a man older than 75 in good health. CDR3s include the opening cysteine and the closing phenylalanine or tryptophan. A D gene is named only where the DNA matches it firmly. Size values are once, few and many counts, or a class for expanded clones, and some rows have none.

cdr3_length d_call j_call v_call clone_size cdr3_nt cdr3_aa
15 - TRBJ1-1 TRBV20-1 - TGCAGTGCTAGAGGCGGGACCGGTATGAACACTGAAGCTTTCTTT CSARGGTGMNTEAFF
15 TRBD1 TRBJ1-2 TRBV3-1 once TGTGCCAGCAGCCATCGAGGGACAGGGCCGGATGGCTACACCTTC CASSHRGTGPDGYTF
16 - TRBJ2-1 TRBV4-1 once TGCGCCAGCAGCGACGAACCGGGGCTAGGACACAATGAGCAGTTCTTC CASSDEPGLGHNEQFF
16 TRBD1 TRBJ1-6 TRBV10-3 - TGTGCCATCAGTGTAGGGGAAGTGGGGACAGGGCCACCCCTCCACTTT CAISVGEVGTGPPLHF
16 TRBD2 TRBJ2-3 TRBV10-3 - TGTGCCATCAGTGAGAGAGCGGGAGGGCCGACAGATACGCAGTATTTT CAISERAGGPTDTQYF
11 TRBD1 TRBJ1-5 TRBV20-1 - TGCAGTACAGGGGGTGACCAGCCCCAGCATTTT CSTGGDQPQHF
13 - TRBJ2-1 TRBV25-1 - TGTGCCAGCAGTTCCGGAATGGGCAATGAGCAGTTCTTC CASSSGMGNEQFF
16 - TRBJ2-2 TRBV12-3/TRBV12-4 - TGTGCCAGCAGTTTGTCGGGGGGCGGTAGGACCGGGGAGCTGTTTTTT CASSLSGGGRTGELFF
16 TRBD2 TRBJ2-5 TRBV7-2 - TGTGCCAGCAGCCCCCAATCGGGTAGCGGGGGAGAGACCCAGTACTTC CASSPQSGSGGETQYF
16 TRBD2 TRBJ2-4 TRBV6-5 - TGTGCCAGCAGTTACTCGAGGGACTATACCAAAAACATTCAGTACTTC CASSYSRDYTKNIQYF
15 TRBD2 TRBJ2-7 TRBV2 - TGTGCCAGCAGTGAAGTAACTAGCGGTGCCTACGAGCAGTACTTC CASSEVTSGAYEQYF
13 - TRBJ2-5 TRBV7-9 once TGTGCCAGCAGCTTAGGGACCCCCTGGGAGCAGTACTTC CASSLGTPWEQYF
12 - TRBJ2-5 TRBV20-1 - TGCAGTGCTGCCGGACAGCAAGAGACCCAGTACTTC CSAAGQQETQYF
14 - TRBJ2-7 TRBV4-1 - TGCGCCAGCAGCCAAGGACAGCTCTCCTACGAGCAGTACTTC CASSQGQLSYEQYF
14 - TRBJ2-5 TRBV5-1 - TGCGCCAGCAGCCCGGGACCGGGATCCGAGACCCAGTACTTC CASSPGPGSETQYF
13 TRBD1 TRBJ1-1 TRBV19 - TGTGCCAGTAAAGACAGGGTGAACACTGAAGCTTTCTTT CASKDRVNTEAFF
12 - TRBJ2-7 TRBV5-1 once TGCGCCAGCAGCTCCGAGGACTACGAGCAGTACTTC CASSSEDYEQYF
11 - TRBJ2-5 TRBV29-1 - TGCAGCGACGGCGGCGGAGAGACCCAGTACTTC CSDGGGETQYF
14 TRBD1 TRBJ2-7 TRBV29-1 few TGCAGCGTCGTAACCGGGACAGGCTTTTACGAGCAGTACTTC CSVVTGTGFYEQYF
14 - TRBJ1-2 TRBV7-9 - TGTGCCAGCAGCCCCCACCTACAGAATGGTGGCTACACCTTC CASSPHLQNGGYTF
16 TRBD1 TRBJ2-7 TRBV6-6 - TGTGCCAGCAGTTACTCGAGCAGACAGGGTGGCAATGAGCAGTACTTC CASSYSSRQGGNEQYF
16 TRBD1 TRBJ2-7 TRBV6-6 many TGTGCCAGCAGTTACGAATTAGGGACAGGGGAAGACGAGCAGTACTTC CASSYELGTGEDEQYF